This record looks at one T cell receptor (beta chain) sequence and its context. As yet, its antigen is unknown. V lost 6 bases to trimming and J lost 2 bases, with 16 bases between them. This CDR3 spans 15 amino acids. Germline V gene lookup returns CDR1 MNHEY and CDR2 SMNVEV (reference sequence). This entry is derived from a study of cytomegalovirus exposure and HLA in healthy donors. The PCR was carried out with 60 Vbeta primers and 13 Jbeta primers. Clones were read by immunoSEQ multiplex PCR, and TCRdb kept only the in-frame ones, dropping some. Of fewer than 85,000 clones listed, about 68% were seen once; the top ten hold roughly 9.1%. General observations from the study: Certain sequence variants were highly shared and formed a cluster, and this cluster was likely a sequencing artifact. TCR beta sequences numbering more than 15,000 were associated with HLA alleles at 0.05 false discovery rate in a later analysis.

The receptor's source is a man in his forties or fifties in good health and CMV-seropositive. The chain employs TRBV27 and TRBJ1-1; no reliable D call. Sequencing was carried out using PBMCs. CDR3 nucleotide sequence: TGTGCCAGCAGCCCCCTTCGGGGTTTTAACACTGAAGCTTTCTTT. It is translated as CASSPLRGFNTEAFF.